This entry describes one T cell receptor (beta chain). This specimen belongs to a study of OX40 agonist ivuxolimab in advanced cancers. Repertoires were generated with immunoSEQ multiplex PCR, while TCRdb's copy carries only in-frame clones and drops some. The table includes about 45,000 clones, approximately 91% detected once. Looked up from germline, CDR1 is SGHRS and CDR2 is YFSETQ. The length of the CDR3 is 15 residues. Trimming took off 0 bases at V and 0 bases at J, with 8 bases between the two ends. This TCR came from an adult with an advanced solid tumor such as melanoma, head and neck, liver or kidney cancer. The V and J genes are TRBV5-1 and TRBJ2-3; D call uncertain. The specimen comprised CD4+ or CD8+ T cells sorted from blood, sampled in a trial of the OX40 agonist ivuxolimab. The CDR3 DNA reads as TGCGCCAGCAGCTTGGGGGCCTCTAGCACAGATACGCAGTATTTT. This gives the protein CASSLGASSTDTQYF.